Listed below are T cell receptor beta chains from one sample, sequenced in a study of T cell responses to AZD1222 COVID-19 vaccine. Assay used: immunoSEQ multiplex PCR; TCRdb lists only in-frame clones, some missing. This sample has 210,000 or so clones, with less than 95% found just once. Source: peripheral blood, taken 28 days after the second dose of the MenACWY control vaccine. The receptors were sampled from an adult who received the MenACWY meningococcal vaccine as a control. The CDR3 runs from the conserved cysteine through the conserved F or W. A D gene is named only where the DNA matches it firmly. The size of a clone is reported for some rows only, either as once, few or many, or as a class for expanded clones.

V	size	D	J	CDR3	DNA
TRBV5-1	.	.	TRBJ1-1	CASSTGRGMNTEAFF	TGCGCCAGCAGCACAGGGCGGGGAATGAACACTGAAGCTTTCTTT
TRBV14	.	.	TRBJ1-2	CASSQESWDTYYGYTF	TGTGCCAGCAGCCAAGAGTCCTGGGACACATACTATGGCTACACCTTC
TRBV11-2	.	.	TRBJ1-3	CASKGGTSGNTIYF	TGTGCCAGCAAAGGCGGAACCTCTGGAAACACCATATATTTT
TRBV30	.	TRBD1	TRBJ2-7	CAWSRGHEQYF	TGTGCCTGGAGTAGGGGGCACGAGCAGTACTTC
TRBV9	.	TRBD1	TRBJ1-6	CASSPSGQGDSPLHF	TGTGCCAGCAGCCCCAGTGGACAGGGGGATTCACCCCTCCACTTT
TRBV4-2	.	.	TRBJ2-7	CASSQGGASYEQYF	TGTGCCAGCAGCCAAGGGGGAGCGTCCTACGAGCAGTACTTC
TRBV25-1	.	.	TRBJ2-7	CASSDPGAGKEQYF	TGTGCCAGCAGTGACCCAGGGGCAGGGAAGGAGCAGTACTTC
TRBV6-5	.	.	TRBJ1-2	CASSPRAGNYGYTF	TGTGCCAGCAGTCCACGGGCGGGAAACTATGGCTACACCTTC
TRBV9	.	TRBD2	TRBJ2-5	CASSLSSGEPHETQYF	TGTGCCAGCAGCCTTTCTAGCGGGGAGCCCCACGAGACCCAGTACTTC
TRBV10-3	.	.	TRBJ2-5	CATRDTPQETQYF	TGTGCCACCAGAGATACCCCACAAGAGACCCAGTACTTC
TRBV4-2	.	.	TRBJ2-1	CASSPIGRNEQFF	TGTGCCAGCAGCCCCATCGGCCGCAATGAGCAGTTCTTC
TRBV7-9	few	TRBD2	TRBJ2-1	CASSLEQREAYNEQFF	TGTGCCAGCAGCTTAGAACAGCGGGAGGCTTACAATGAGCAGTTCTTC
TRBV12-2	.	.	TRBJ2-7	CAVERDRFYEQYF	TGTGCAGTCGAGAGGGACAGGTTCTACGAGCAGTACTTC
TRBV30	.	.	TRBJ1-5	CAWGTGTRAGNQPQHF	TGTGCCTGGGGTACCGGGACCCGGGCCGGCAATCAGCCCCAGCATTTT
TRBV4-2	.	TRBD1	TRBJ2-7	CASSQDGRTGRTYEQYF	TGTGCCAGCAGCCAAGATGGGAGGACAGGGAGAACCTACGAGCAGTACTTC
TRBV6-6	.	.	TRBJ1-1	CASSYLETAFF	TGTGCCAGCAGTTACCTAGAAACAGCTTTCTTT
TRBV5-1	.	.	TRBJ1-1	CASSFLSPSASNTEAFF	TGCGCCAGCAGCTTCCTTTCTCCCAGCGCGTCGAACACTGAAGCTTTCTTT
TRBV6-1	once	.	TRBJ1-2	CASSENGGGYGYTF	TGTGCCAGCAGTGAAAATGGAGGTGGCTATGGCTACACCTTC
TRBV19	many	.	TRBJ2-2	CATKRGDMDTGELFF	TGTGCCACCAAAAGGGGGGACATGGACACCGGGGAGCTGTTTTTT
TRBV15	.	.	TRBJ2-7	CATSRGLATNYEQYF	TGTGCCACCAGCAGAGGGCTAGCCACAAACTACGAGCAGTACTTC
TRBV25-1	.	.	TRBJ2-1	CASSAGTVDHSYNEQFF	TGTGCCAGCAGTGCCGGGACTGTCGACCACTCCTACAATGAGCAGTTCTTC
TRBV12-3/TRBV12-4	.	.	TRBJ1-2	CASSLTALPGYTF	TGTGCCAGCAGTTTAACCGCGCTCCCTGGCTACACCTTC
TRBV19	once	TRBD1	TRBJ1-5	CASSMDDSGGRLAQHF	TGTGCCAGTAGTATGGACGATTCAGGGGGGAGATTAGCCCAGCATTTT
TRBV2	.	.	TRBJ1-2	CASSEAGEGGSGYTF	TGTGCCAGCAGTGAAGCGGGGGAGGGAGGGTCTGGCTACACCTTC
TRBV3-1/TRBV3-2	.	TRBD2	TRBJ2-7	CASSQVPAGAEYEQYF	TGTGCCAGCAGCCAAGTCCCAGCGGGAGCCGAATACGAGCAGTACTTC
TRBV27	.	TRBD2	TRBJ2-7	CASSPSGGSGAYEQYF	TGTGCCAGCAGCCCCTCGGGGGGAAGTGGGGCCTACGAGCAGTACTTC
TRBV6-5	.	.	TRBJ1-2	CASKKAGRLEGYTF	TGTGCCAGCAAAAAAGCGGGACGGCTAGAAGGCTACACCTTC
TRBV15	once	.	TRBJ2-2	CATSRGTTGELFF	TGTGCCACCAGCAGGGGGACAACCGGGGAGCTGTTTTTT
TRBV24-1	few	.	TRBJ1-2	CATSAQANYGYTF	TGTGCCACCAGTGCTCAGGCTAACTATGGCTACACCTTC
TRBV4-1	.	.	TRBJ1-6	CASSQEATSDSPLHF	TGCGCCAGCAGCCAAGAGGCAACCTCCGATTCACCCCTCCACTTT
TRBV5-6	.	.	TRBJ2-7	CASSIRDGFYEQYF	TGTGCCAGCAGCATCCGGGACGGATTCTACGAGCAGTACTTC
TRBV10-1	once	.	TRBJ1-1	CASSGERQRWNTEAFF	TGCGCCAGCAGTGGGGAGAGACAGAGATGGAACACTGAAGCTTTCTTT
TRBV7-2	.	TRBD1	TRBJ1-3	CASSRDRGPGNTIYF	TGTGCCAGCAGCCGGGACAGGGGGCCTGGAAACACCATATATTTT
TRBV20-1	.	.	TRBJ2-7	CSARAGYEQYF	TGCAGTGCTAGAGCCGGATACGAGCAGTACTTC
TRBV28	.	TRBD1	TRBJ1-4	CASRSDRARANEKLFF	TGTGCCAGCAGATCGGACAGGGCGCGCGCTAATGAAAAACTGTTTTTT